This is a list of T cell receptor beta chains from one sample in a study of cytomegalovirus exposure and HLA in healthy donors. Sequencing was performed with immunoSEQ multiplex PCR; in TCRdb, only in-frame clones are kept and a portion is missing. The data show over 120,000 clones, 65% to 90% seen once. Specimen: PBMCs. The receptors originated from a woman in her twenties or thirties in good health and CMV-seronegative. CDR3s include the opening cysteine and the closing phenylalanine or tryptophan. D genes are given only for firm matches.

V gene,D gene,J gene,CDR3 protein
TRBV2,TRBD1,TRBJ2-7,CASSGLGQGLYEQYF
TRBV4-3,-,TRBJ1-3,CASSQVRVTGNTIYF
TRBV7-8,TRBD1,TRBJ1-6,CASSGGGTGVSPLHF
TRBV5-5,TRBD2,TRBJ2-5,CASSFSGRGETQYF
TRBV10-3,-,TRBJ1-1,CAITTLNRVGGTEAFF
TRBV7-2,TRBD1,TRBJ2-5,CASRRTGTGILETQYF
TRBV7-2,-,TRBJ2-1,CASSFNNEQFF
TRBV5-1,TRBD1,-,CASSFPGQGYEQYF
TRBV9,TRBD2,TRBJ2-1,CASGLAGGYNEQFF
TRBV6-1,TRBD1,TRBJ1-6,CAISRDRPEPLHF
TRBV2,-,TRBJ1-4,CASHRVLTNEKLFF
TRBV19,-,TRBJ1-5,CASSWGQGNQPQHF
TRBV2,-,TRBJ1-4,CASSDTGNEKLFF
TRBV5-1,-,TRBJ2-3,CASSTQGDTQYF
TRBV6-1,-,TRBJ1-1,CASSWGRERYEAFF
TRBV9,-,TRBJ2-3,CASSVGNSGTDTQYF
TRBV6-1,-,TRBJ2-7,CASGRYSYEQYF
TRBV19,-,TRBJ1-1,CASSYHSRLVMNTEAFF
TRBV12-5,-,TRBJ1-1,CASGLGSRNTEAFF
TRBV29-1,TRBD1,TRBJ1-2,CSVESGQEGPYGYTF
TRBV11-3,-,TRBJ2-3,CASSYQGLRTDTQYF
TRBV5-1,TRBD1,TRBJ2-1,CASSLRQGVYNEQFF
TRBV18,-,TRBJ2-7,CASSPRGAEQYF
TRBV7-9,TRBD2,TRBJ2-3,CASSLGVGLGYSTDTQYF
TRBV5-1,-,TRBJ2-5,CASSPTGPQETQYF
TRBV11-2,TRBD1,TRBJ1-4,CASRSNRGRGEKLFF
TRBV7-3,TRBD2,TRBJ2-7,CASSLYVRGGHEQYF
TRBV9,-,TRBJ2-1,CASSVDPVSYNEQFF
TRBV30,-,TRBJ2-7,CAWGYPGFAYEQYF
TRBV7-9,TRBD1,TRBJ1-2,CASSFGQGGGYTF
TRBV27,TRBD2,TRBJ2-3,CASSRSGRTDTQYF
TRBV4-3,TRBD1,TRBJ2-7,CASSQDPGTVYEQYF
TRBV7-2,TRBD2,TRBJ2-3,CASSLDRGGVTDTQYF
TRBV29-1,-,TRBJ1-3,CSVGLGSSGNTIYF
TRBV7-9,TRBD1,TRBJ1-1,CSSSLGAGGLNTEAFF
TRBV2,-,TRBJ1-1,CASLRGRGATEAFF
TRBV7-9,TRBD2,TRBJ2-1,CASSPGLAGYNEQFF
TRBV30,-,TRBJ1-6,CAWRLHWQGINNSPLHF
TRBV30,TRBD1,TRBJ1-2,CAYTGGGYGYTF
TRBV19,TRBD1,TRBJ1-3,CASSSGTGGNTIYF
TRBV19,TRBD2,TRBJ2-2,CASSIGRTSGGGTGELFF
TRBV6-1,-,TRBJ1-4,CASTRAFNEKLFF
TRBV5-1,-,TRBJ1-2,CASSLEEGAPELGGYTF
TRBV7-2,TRBD1,TRBJ2-5,CASSVNPGQTQETQYF
TRBV5-6,-,TRBJ1-1,CASSFRPGLDTEAFF
TRBV5-1,TRBD1,TRBJ2-5,CASSLAGGEGETQYF
TRBV4-1,TRBD2,TRBJ2-1,CASSQDTSGWREQFF
TRBV5-5,-,TRBJ2-5,CASSLPTGGVQETQYF